The 32 T cell receptor beta chains below come from one sample, sequenced in a study of T cell responses to AZD1222 COVID-19 vaccine. Profiled with immunoSEQ multiplex PCR; TCRdb holds only in-frame clones, not every one. The sample lists around 160,000 clones; around 86% were seen once. Source: peripheral blood, taken on day 0 of MenACWY control vaccination. The receptors were sampled from an adult in good health.

In its sample, this clone was seen a few times. The chain is built from TRBV7-9 and TRBJ1-3; TRBD1 matches 10 bases. CDR1 is SEHNR and CDR2 is FQNEAQ in the germline V gene (reference sequence). V shed 2 bases and J 0 bases; nucleotides not matched to a gene: 10. The CDR3 extends over 19 amino acids. The CDR3 reads CASSLYGQGGIYSGNTIYF. As DNA, the CDR3 is TGTGCCAGCAGCTTATACGGACAGGGGGGCATCTACTCTGGAAACACCATATATTTT.

The rearrangement links TRBV2 to TRBJ1-2, with unresolved D. Trimming removed 1 base from V and 7 bases from J, with 10 bases in between. CDR1 is SNHLY, CDR2 FYNNEI, per germline. The CDR3 sequence is 13 residues long. CDR3 sequence (DNA): TGTGCCAGCAGTGAAGGGGGTCACTTTGGCTACACCTTC. Residues: CASSEGGHFGYTF.

In its sample, this clone was seen once. The J gene is TRBJ2-2, the V gene TRBV6-5, with 9 bases aligning to TRBD1. Germline V gives CDR1 MNHEY, CDR2 SVGAGI. The CDR3 is 14 residues long. J lost 4 bases, V lost 6 bases, and 3 bases had no gene match. The CDR3 DNA reads TGTGCCAGCAGGGTGGACAGGGGCACCGGGGAGCTGTTTTTT. It yields the protein CASRVDRGTGELFF.

The chain carries TRBV7-8 and TRBJ1-5; D not certain. Germline lookup yields CDR1 SGHVS and CDR2 FQNEAQ. This CDR3 has 17 residues. Trimming took off 4 bases at V and 4 bases at J, with 20 bases between the two ends. The CDR3 here is CASSSSTPNGPNQPQHF. CDR3 sequence (DNA): TGTGCCAGCAGCTCCTCGACCCCTAACGGGCCTAATCAGCCCCAGCATTTT.

The chain employs TRBV19 and TRBJ2-5, with 9 positions matching TRBD1. The trim removed 6 bases at V and 5 bases at J, leaving 4 bases unmatched. CDR1 and CDR2 (germline): LNHDA, SQIVND (reference sequence). There are 13 residues in the CDR3. The CDR3 sequence: CASSFDRGETQYF. The CDR3 coding sequence is TGTGCCAGTAGCTTCGACAGGGGGGAGACCCAGTACTTC.

This clone was picked up a small number of times. The genes are TRBV5-1 and TRBJ1-4, with D uncertain. V shed 0 bases and J shed 0 bases, with 3 bases lying between them. CDR1 SGHRS and CDR2 YFSETQ come from the germline V gene. This CDR3 comprises 14 residues. CDR3 amino acids: CASSLGATNEKLFF. The DNA for the CDR3 is TGCGCCAGCAGCTTGGGGGCAACTAATGAAAAACTGTTTTTT.

The V call is TRBV2, the J call TRBJ2-3, with D perhaps given as TRBD1 or TRBD2 (5 bases each). The CDR3 extends over 16 amino acids. V gave up 6 bases and J gave up 2 bases, with 18 bases separating them. CDR1 and CDR2 (germline): SNHLY, FYNNEI. The CDR3 region is CASRAKSGGVTDTQYF. DNA of the CDR3: TGTGCCAGCAGGGCCAAGAGTGGGGGAGTCACAGATACGCAGTATTTT. Using reference TRBV2 and TRBJ2-3 for the parts outside the CDR3, the full variable domain is EPEVTQTPSHQVTQMGQEVILRCVPISNHLYFYWYRQILGQKVEFLVSFYNNEISEKSEIFDDQFSVERPDGSNFTLKIRSTKLEDSAMYFCASRAKSGGVTDTQYFGPGTRLTVL.

The chain couples TRBV28 to TRBJ1-1; tentative D call: TRBD1 (6 bases). V was trimmed by 5 bases and J by 5 bases, leaving 18 bases between them. The length of the CDR3 is 15 residues. Germline CDR1 is MDHEN and CDR2 is SYDVKM. CDR3 region: CASSDPGSRGTEAFF. CDR3 DNA sequence: TGTGCCAGCAGTGATCCAGGTAGCAGGGGTACTGAAGCTTTCTTT.

This clone is a singleton in its sample. The rearrangement joins TRBV19 to TRBJ1-5; D gene unclear. Germline CDR1 LNHDA, CDR2 SQIVND (reference sequence). This CDR3 contains 16 residues. Between the trimmed V and J ends, which lost 2 bases and 4 bases, there was a span of 15 bases. CDR3 sequence (DNA): TGTGCCAGTAGTATAACCGGCCGGCGCTTTAATCAGCCCCAGCATTTT. Amino acids: CASSITGRRFNQPQHF.

V is TRBV18 and J is TRBJ1-6, with TRBD1 matching over 10 bases. Germline V lookup: CDR1 KGHSH, CDR2 LQKENI. V was clipped by 3 bases and J by 10 bases; unmatched bases: 12. The CDR3 is 17 residues long. CDR3 nucleotide sequence: TGTGCCAGCTCACCGAAACCGCCGGGACAGGGGAGATCACCCCTCCACTTT. Translating it yields CASSPKPPGQGRSPLHF. The full variable domain, completed using reference TRBV18 and TRBJ1-6, is NAGVMQNPRHLVRRRGQEARLRCSPMKGHSHVYWYRQLPEEGLKFMVYLQKENIIDESGMPKERFSAEFPKEGPSILRIQQVVRGDSAAYFCASSPKPPGQGRSPLHFGNGTRLTVT.

The chain couples TRBV5-1 to TRBJ2-5; 11 bases are shared with TRBD2. V trimming: 2 bases; J trimming: 4 bases; junction bases outside the gene matches: 4. The CDR3 spans 15 residues. Germline V CDR1 and CDR2: SGHRS, YFSETQ. For the CDR3, the DNA is TGCGCCAGCAGCTTTAGCGGGGGGGCCAGAGAGACCCAGTACTTC. It is translated as CASSFSGGARETQYF.

This clone has just one count. The chain couples TRBV9 to TRBJ2-3; 10 positions agree with TRBD1. CDR1 and CDR2 (germline): SGDLS, YYNGEE. J was trimmed by 3 bases and V by 3 bases; bases with no gene match: 4. The CDR3 has 15 residues. The chain's CDR3 is CASSATGGRTDTQYF. The CDR3 DNA is TGTGCCAGCAGCGCGACAGGGGGCCGGACAGATACGCAGTATTTT.

The V gene is TRBV6-5, the J gene TRBJ2-1, with TRBD2 matching over 8 bases. CDR1 is MNHEY, CDR2 SVGAGI, per germline. CDR3 length: 13 residues. Trimming removed 7 bases from V and 8 bases from J; junction bases left unmatched: 7. CDR3 bases: TGTGCCAGCACAGGGACTAGTCTCCATGAGCAGTTCTTC. This codes for CASTGTSLHEQFF.

V and J are TRBV12-3 or TRBV12-4 and TRBJ2-1; D uncertain. The CDR3 sequence is 11 residues long. Between the trimmed V and J ends, which lost 6 bases and 2 bases, there was a span of 2 bases. CDR3 sequence reads: CASSAYNEQFF. In DNA form, the CDR3 reads TGTGCCAGCAGCGCCTACAATGAGCAGTTCTTC.

The rearrangement links TRBV7-9 to TRBJ1-2; D possibly corresponds to TRBD1 (6 bases). Germline lookup yields CDR1 SEHNR and CDR2 FQNEAQ (reference sequence). Trimming removed 5 bases from V and 7 bases from J, with 17 bases in between. The CDR3 consists of 14 residues. This CDR3 reads CASSGGADFSGYTF. The CDR3 nucleotides are TGTGCCAGCAGCGGGGGGGCAGATTTTTCTGGCTACACCTTC.

This chain links TRBV5-1 with TRBJ1-6; 7 nucleotides agree with TRBD1. The germline CDR1 and CDR2 sequences are SGHRS and YFSETQ. Unmatched junction bases numbered 8, after V lost 4 bases and J lost 7 bases. This CDR3 comprises 15 residues. CDR3 in DNA: TGCGCCAGCAGCCGGCGGGGGACAGAAAATTCACCCCTCCACTTT. It is translated as CASSRRGTENSPLHF.

This clone is a singleton in its sample. The V call is TRBV7-9, the J call TRBJ2-3, with D possibly matching TRBD1 (5 bases). The V gene lost 5 bases and the J gene lost 7 bases, with 19 bases spanning the gap. Germline lookup yields CDR1 SEHNR and CDR2 FQNEAQ (reference sequence). The CDR3 runs to 15 residues. CDR3 sequence reads: CASSRGAGSPNTQYF. CDR3 DNA sequence: TGTGCCAGCAGCCGTGGGGCAGGGTCCCCTAATACGCAGTATTTT.

This clone was counted once. The chain uses TRBV5-5 and TRBJ1-1, with D uncertain. The germline CDR1 and CDR2 sequences are SGHKS and YYEKEE (reference sequence). The length of the CDR3 is 14 residues. The V end lost 0 bases, the J end lost 2 bases, and 8 bases lay between the germline ends. CDR3 DNA sequence: TGTGCCAGCAGCTTGGATTGGGGTAACACTGAAGCTTTCTTT. The encoded protein is CASSLDWGNTEAFF.

This clone was seen once. V is TRBV6-5 and J is TRBJ2-7; unclear D gene. The CDR3 consists of 10 residues. Germline V gives CDR1 MNHEY, CDR2 SVGAGI. Trimming pared 0 bases from V and 13 bases from J, leaving 7 bases between. The CDR3 bases are TGTGCCAGCAGTTACTCGATCGATTACGTC. Its protein product is CASSYSIDYV.

CDR3 amino acids: CASSFLAGSYNEQFF. The CDR3 nucleotides are TGTGCCAGCAGCTTTCTAGCGGGGTCCTACAATGAGCAGTTCTTC. V is TRBV7-9 and J is TRBJ2-1; 9 nucleotides agree with TRBD2. Germline V gene lookup returns CDR1 SEHNR and CDR2 FQNEAQ (reference sequence). CDR3 length: 15 amino acids. Trimming at V came to 3 bases and at J to 1 base, leaving 1 base not matched to a gene.

V is TRBV15 and J is TRBJ1-6; no definite D call. There are 13 residues in the CDR3. The germline V gene encodes CDR1 LNHNV and CDR2 YYDKDF (reference sequence). Deletions cut 6 bases from V and 5 bases from J, with 8 bases between. DNA of the CDR3: TGTGCCACCAGTCGGGCTGATAATTCACCCCTCCACTTT. This translates into CATSRADNSPLHF.

The J gene is TRBJ2-7, the V gene TRBV12-3 or TRBV12-4; D uncertain. This CDR3 has 13 residues. Trimming stripped 3 bases from V and 5 bases from J, with 11 bases between. The CDR3 nucleotides read TGTGCCAGCAGTTTGACCTCTGGGGACGAGCAGTACTTC. Its translation: CASSLTSGDEQYF.

V and J are TRBV11-2 and TRBJ2-7; D is unclear. Trimming removed 1 base from V and 7 bases from J, with 11 bases in between. This CDR3 spans 13 amino acids. CDR1 SGHAT and CDR2 FQNNGV come from the germline V gene. The CDR3: CASSLVAPGEQYV. CDR3 nucleotide sequence: TGTGCCAGCAGCTTAGTCGCCCCTGGGGAGCAGTACGTC.

The chain carries TRBV6-5 and TRBJ2-3, with D uncertain. In germline, CDR1 is MNHEY, CDR2 SVGAGI. The ends were cut back, 4 bases at V and 8 bases at J, with 10 bases in the middle. The CDR3 contains 12 residues. DNA of the CDR3: TGTGCCAGCAGTTCAATAGGCGCTACGCAGTATTTT. Translation: CASSSIGATQYF.

The chain is built from TRBV9 and TRBJ2-2; 10 bases agree with TRBD2. J was trimmed by 4 bases and V by 1 base; bases with no gene match: 1. The CDR3 spans 15 residues. The V gene's germline CDR1 is SGDLS and CDR2 YYNGEE. DNA for the CDR3: TGTGCCAGCAGCGTACTAGCGGGGGCCACCGGGGAGCTGTTTTTT. Encoded protein: CASSVLAGATGELFF.

V gene TRBV4-1 combines with J gene TRBJ2-1; no definite D call. The V end lost 0 bases, the J end lost 2 bases, and 11 bases lay between the germline ends. This CDR3 has 16 amino acids. Germline CDR1 and CDR2: MGHRA and YSYEKL. CDR3 nucleotide sequence: TGCGCCAGCAGCCAAGATCGACGGCAAACCTACAATGAGCAGTTCTTC. Its translation is CASSQDRRQTYNEQFF.

The rearrangement joins TRBV5-1 to TRBJ1-4; D gene uncertain. Germline V gene sequence: CDR1 SGHRS, CDR2 YFSETQ. The CDR3 runs to 11 residues. The V end was cut by 0 bases, the J end by 13 bases, with 7 bases between. The CDR3 DNA reads as TGCGCCAGCAGCTTGGACGGCAGACTGTTTTTT. Protein: CASSLDGRLFF.

A note on this clone: This may be a read error, as it is one base from a much larger clone. The rearrangement links TRBV5-6 to TRBJ2-1; D is unclear. The CDR3 has 13 residues. Germline CDR1 and CDR2: SGHDT and YYEEEE. The CDR3 is CANSLEANGEQFF. Here the CDR3 DNA reads TGTGCCAACAGCTTGGAAGCCAACGGGGAGCAGTTCTTC.

CDR3 residues: CASSDSGTSSYNEQFF. In DNA, the CDR3 is TGTGCCAGCAGTGACTCCGGGACTAGCTCCTACAATGAGCAGTTCTTC. This chain connects TRBV6-4 to TRBJ2-1, with 8 bases fitting TRBD2. From germline, CDR1 is MRHNA and CDR2 SNTAGT. The CDR3 loop spans 16 amino acids. V was pared by 0 bases and J by 0 bases, with 1 base of the junction left unmatched.

The V gene is TRBV19, the J gene TRBJ2-1; the D call may be TRBD1 or TRBD2 (6 bases each). The V end was cut by 1 base, the J end by 8 bases, with 24 bases between. The CDR3 has 18 amino acids. CDR1 and CDR2 from the germline V gene are LNHDA and SQIVND (reference sequence). For the CDR3, the DNA is TGTGCCAGTAGTATAGCACCCCGGGGGCTAGCCGGCGAGGATGAGCAGTTCTTC. Translating gives CASSIAPRGLAGEDEQFF.

The V call is TRBV19, the J call TRBJ1-2; D may be TRBD1 (6 bases). Germline CDR1 is LNHDA and CDR2 is SQIVND (reference sequence). Trimming took 2 bases from V and 7 from J, leaving 11 bases between them. The CDR3 has 13 residues. CDR3 amino acids: CASSIQGSVGYTF. The DNA of the CDR3 is TGTGCCAGTAGTATACAGGGGTCGGTTGGCTACACCTTC.

The chain combines TRBV12-3 or TRBV12-4 with TRBJ2-3; no definite D call. This CDR3 has 12 residues. Trimming shortened V by 5 bases and J by 9 bases, and 12 bases separated the two germline ends. The CDR3 DNA reads as TGTGCCAGCAGTCCACTTATGACGACGCAGTATTTT. Translating it yields CASSPLMTTQYF.